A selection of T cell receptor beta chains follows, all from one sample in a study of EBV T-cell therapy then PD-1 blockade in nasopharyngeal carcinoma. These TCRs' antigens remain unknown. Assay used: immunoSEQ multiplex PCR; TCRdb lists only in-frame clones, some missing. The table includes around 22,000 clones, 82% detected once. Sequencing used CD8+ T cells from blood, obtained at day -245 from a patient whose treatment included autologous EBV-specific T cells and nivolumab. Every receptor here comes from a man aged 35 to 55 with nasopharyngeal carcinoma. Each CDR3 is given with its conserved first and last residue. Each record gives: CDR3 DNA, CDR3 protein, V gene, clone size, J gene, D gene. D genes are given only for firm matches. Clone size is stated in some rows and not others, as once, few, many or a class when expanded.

cdr3_nt: TGCGCCAGCAGCCGACTAGCGACGAACACCGGGGAGCTGTTTTTT
cdr3_aa: CASSRLATNTGELFF
v_call: TRBV5-1
clone_size: -
j_call: TRBJ2-2
d_call: TRBD2

cdr3_nt: TGTGCCAGCAGCGTAGAAGGGTTCTCTGGAAACACCATATATTTT
cdr3_aa: CASSVEGFSGNTIYF
v_call: TRBV9
clone_size: -
j_call: TRBJ1-3
d_call: -

cdr3_nt: TGTGCCAGCAGCGCCCGGAATGGGGAGGGGGGCGAAAAACTGTTTTTT
cdr3_aa: CASSARNGEGGEKLFF
v_call: TRBV7-9
clone_size: -
j_call: TRBJ1-4
d_call: -

cdr3_nt: TGTGCCAGCAGTCATTCTAGCGGGGGATACGAGCAGTACTTC
cdr3_aa: CASSHSSGGYEQYF
v_call: TRBV27
clone_size: -
j_call: TRBJ2-7
d_call: TRBD2

cdr3_nt: TGTGCCGGAAGACAGGGATCGCGGTACGAGCAGTACTTC
cdr3_aa: CAGRQGSRYEQYF
v_call: TRBV19
clone_size: few
j_call: TRBJ2-7
d_call: TRBD1

cdr3_nt: TGTGCCAGCAGCCACCTGACTTTGAACACCGGGGAGCTGTTTTTT
cdr3_aa: CASSHLTLNTGELFF
v_call: TRBV7-9
clone_size: -
j_call: TRBJ2-2
d_call: -

cdr3_nt: TGTGCCAGCAGCGACAGACTAGCGGGGGGGCCAGATACGCAGTATTTT
cdr3_aa: CASSDRLAGGPDTQYF
v_call: TRBV6-4
clone_size: medium-sized
j_call: TRBJ2-3
d_call: TRBD2

cdr3_nt: TGTGCCAGCAGCAAAGTGGGCGGAATCTATGACTACACCTTC
cdr3_aa: CASSKVGGIYDYTF
v_call: TRBV21-1
clone_size: -
j_call: TRBJ1-2
d_call: -

cdr3_nt: TGCAGCGTTTTTGGAGGGGACTACACTGAAGCTTTCTTT
cdr3_aa: CSVFGGDYTEAFF
v_call: TRBV29-1
clone_size: -
j_call: TRBJ1-1
d_call: -

cdr3_nt: TGTGCCAGTAGTGCGCAGGACCTGGACAACTCGGGGGGCTACACCTTC
cdr3_aa: CASSAQDLDNSGGYTF
v_call: TRBV19
clone_size: -
j_call: TRBJ1-2
d_call: -

cdr3_nt: TGTGCCAGCCAGAAGCGGGGGGACTCCTACGAGCAGTACTTC
cdr3_aa: CASQKRGDSYEQYF
v_call: TRBV3-1/TRBV3-2
clone_size: -
j_call: TRBJ2-7
d_call: TRBD2

cdr3_nt: TGTGCCAGCAGCTGGGGGGCCATGAACACTGAAGCTTTCTTT
cdr3_aa: CASSWGAMNTEAFF
v_call: TRBV5-5
clone_size: once
j_call: TRBJ1-1
d_call: -

cdr3_nt: TGTGCCAGCAGTGAAAGCTCCGACAGGGGTTTTTCTGGCTACACCTTC
cdr3_aa: CASSESSDRGFSGYTF
v_call: TRBV6-1
clone_size: -
j_call: TRBJ1-2
d_call: TRBD1

cdr3_nt: TGTGCCAGCAGCGCTTCGGTGGGTAACTATGGCTACACCTTC
cdr3_aa: CASSASVGNYGYTF
v_call: TRBV9
clone_size: -
j_call: TRBJ1-2
d_call: -

cdr3_nt: TGTGCCAGCATCCCGGAGGGGACAGGGTTATACAATGAGCAGTTCTTC
cdr3_aa: CASIPEGTGLYNEQFF
v_call: TRBV7-9
clone_size: -
j_call: TRBJ2-1
d_call: TRBD1

cdr3_nt: TGTGCCAGCAGCAGATTGTGGGGAGACACCATATATTTT
cdr3_aa: CASSRLWGDTIYF
v_call: TRBV12-3/TRBV12-4
clone_size: -
j_call: TRBJ1-3
d_call: -

cdr3_nt: TGCGCCAGCAGCCAAGATATCCAGGGGGCTTACAATGAGCAGTTCTTC
cdr3_aa: CASSQDIQGAYNEQFF
v_call: TRBV4-3
clone_size: once
j_call: TRBJ2-1
d_call: TRBD1

cdr3_nt: TGTGCCAGCAGCCCCCGTGGGGGAGGGGGTCAGCCCCAGCATTTT
cdr3_aa: CASSPRGGGGQPQHF
v_call: TRBV28
clone_size: -
j_call: TRBJ1-5
d_call: -

cdr3_nt: TGCGCCAGCAGCTTGCGGGTGGGCCCCTCCTACAACTATGGCTACACCTTC
cdr3_aa: CASSLRVGPSYNYGYTF
v_call: TRBV5-1
clone_size: once
j_call: TRBJ1-2
d_call: -

cdr3_nt: TGTGCCACGACCGTTAACACTGAAGCTTTCTTT
cdr3_aa: CATTVNTEAFF
v_call: TRBV19
clone_size: few
j_call: TRBJ1-1
d_call: -